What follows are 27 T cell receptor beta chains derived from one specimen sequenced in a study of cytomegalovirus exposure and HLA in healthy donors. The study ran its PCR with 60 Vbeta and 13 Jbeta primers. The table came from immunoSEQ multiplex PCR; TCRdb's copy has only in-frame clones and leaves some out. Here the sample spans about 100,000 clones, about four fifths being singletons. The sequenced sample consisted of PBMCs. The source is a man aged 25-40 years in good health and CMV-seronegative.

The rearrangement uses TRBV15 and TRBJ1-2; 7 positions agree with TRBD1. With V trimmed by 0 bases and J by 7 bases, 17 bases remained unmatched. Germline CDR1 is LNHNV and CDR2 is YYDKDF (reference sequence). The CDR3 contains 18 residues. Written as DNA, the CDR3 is TGTGCCACCAGCAGAGATCTAAGGAGGGGGCACGATGCTGGTGGCTACACCTTC. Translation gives CATSRDLRRGHDAGGYTF.

CDR3 in DNA: TGTGCCAGCAGCTTCAACAGGGGCTCCGACTACGAGCAGTACTTC. Its protein is CASSFNRGSDYEQYF. V is TRBV11-2 and J is TRBJ2-7; 7 bases agree with TRBD1. The trim removed 3 bases at V and 3 bases at J, leaving 8 bases unmatched. Germline assignment: CDR1 SGHAT and CDR2 FQNNGV. This CDR3 comprises 15 residues.

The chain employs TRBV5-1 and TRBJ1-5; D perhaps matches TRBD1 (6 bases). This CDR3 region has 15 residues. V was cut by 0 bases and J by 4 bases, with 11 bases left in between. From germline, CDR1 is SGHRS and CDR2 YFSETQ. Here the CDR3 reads CASSLGDNDNQPQHF. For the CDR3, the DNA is TGCGCCAGCAGCTTGGGGGACAACGATAATCAGCCCCAGCATTTT. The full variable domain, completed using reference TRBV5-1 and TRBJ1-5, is KAGVTQTPRYLIKTRGQQVTLSCSPISGHRSVSWYQQTPGQGLQFLFEYFSETQRNKGNFPGRFSGRQFSNSRSEMNVSTLELGDSALYLCASSLGDNDNQPQHFGDGTRLSIL.

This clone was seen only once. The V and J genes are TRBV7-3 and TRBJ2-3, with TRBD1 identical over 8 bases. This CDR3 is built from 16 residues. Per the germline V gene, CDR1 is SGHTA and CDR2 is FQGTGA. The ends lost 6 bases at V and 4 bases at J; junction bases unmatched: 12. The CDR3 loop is CASRPTGTGFADTQYF. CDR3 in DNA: TGTGCCAGCAGACCGACCGGGACAGGTTTTGCAGATACGCAGTATTTT.

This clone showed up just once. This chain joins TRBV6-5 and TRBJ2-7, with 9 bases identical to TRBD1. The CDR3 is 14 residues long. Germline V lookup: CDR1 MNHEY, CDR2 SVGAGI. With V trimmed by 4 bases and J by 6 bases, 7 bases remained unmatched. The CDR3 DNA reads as TGTGCCAGCAGTTCTCTTGGGACAGGGACCGAGCAGTACTTC. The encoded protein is CASSSLGTGTEQYF.

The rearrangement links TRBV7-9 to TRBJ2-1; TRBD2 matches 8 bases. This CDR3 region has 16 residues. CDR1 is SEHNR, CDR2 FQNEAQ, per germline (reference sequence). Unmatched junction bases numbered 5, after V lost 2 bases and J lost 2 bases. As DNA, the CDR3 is TGTGCCAGCAGCTTATACGGGGGGGGGCCCTACAATGAGCAGTTCTTC. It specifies CASSLYGGGPYNEQFF.

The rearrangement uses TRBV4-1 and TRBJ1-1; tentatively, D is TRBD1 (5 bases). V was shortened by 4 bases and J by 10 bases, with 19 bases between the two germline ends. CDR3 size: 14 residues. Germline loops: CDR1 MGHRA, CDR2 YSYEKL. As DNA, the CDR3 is TGCGCCAGCAGCCTTGACGGTGGGACTTTTGGAGCTTTCTTT. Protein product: CASSLDGGTFGAFF.

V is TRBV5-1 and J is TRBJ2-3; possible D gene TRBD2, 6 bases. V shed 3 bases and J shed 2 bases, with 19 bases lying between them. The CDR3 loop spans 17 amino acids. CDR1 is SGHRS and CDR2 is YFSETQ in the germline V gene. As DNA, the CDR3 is TGCGCCAGCAGCTCCGCGTTGGGTAGCGGAGACACAGATACGCAGTATTTT. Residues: CASSSALGSGDTDTQYF.

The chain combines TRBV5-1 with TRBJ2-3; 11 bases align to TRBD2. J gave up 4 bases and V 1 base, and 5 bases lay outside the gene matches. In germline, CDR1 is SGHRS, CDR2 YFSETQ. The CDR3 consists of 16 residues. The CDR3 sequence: CASSLSLAGGADTQYF. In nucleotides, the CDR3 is TGCGCCAGCAGCTTGTCCCTAGCGGGAGGTGCAGATACGCAGTATTTT.

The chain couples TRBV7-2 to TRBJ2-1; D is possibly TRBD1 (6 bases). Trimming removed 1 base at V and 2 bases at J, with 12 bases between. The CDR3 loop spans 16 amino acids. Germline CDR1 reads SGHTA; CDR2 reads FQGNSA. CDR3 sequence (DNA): TGTGCCAGCAGCTTAGTCACAGGGCAAACCTACAATGAGCAGTTCTTC. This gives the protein CASSLVTGQTYNEQFF.

The CDR3 DNA reads as TGTGCCAGCAGTTCTCCCACCCGGGACAGGGGGAACACCATATATTTT. As protein: CASSSPTRDRGNTIYF. V usage is TRBV28 and J usage is TRBJ1-3; 11 nucleotides agree with TRBD1. Germline CDR1 is MDHEN and CDR2 is SYDVKM. The CDR3 extends over 16 amino acids. The V segment lost 4 bases and the J segment 7 bases; nucleotides outside the gene matches: 9.

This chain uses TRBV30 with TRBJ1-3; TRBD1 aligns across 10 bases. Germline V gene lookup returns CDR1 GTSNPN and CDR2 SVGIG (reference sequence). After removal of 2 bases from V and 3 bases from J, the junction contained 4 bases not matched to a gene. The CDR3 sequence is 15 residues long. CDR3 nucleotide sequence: TGTGCCTGGAGTTCGACAGGGGGCTATGGAAACACCATATATTTT. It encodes CAWSSTGGYGNTIYF.

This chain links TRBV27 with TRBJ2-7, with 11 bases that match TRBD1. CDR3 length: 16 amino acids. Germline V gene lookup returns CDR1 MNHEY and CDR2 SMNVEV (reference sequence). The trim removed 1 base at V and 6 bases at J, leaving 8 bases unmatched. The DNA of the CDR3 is TGTGCCAGCAGTTTATGGGGGACAGGGGGAAGGGGCGAGCAGTACTTC. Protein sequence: CASSLWGTGGRGEQYF.

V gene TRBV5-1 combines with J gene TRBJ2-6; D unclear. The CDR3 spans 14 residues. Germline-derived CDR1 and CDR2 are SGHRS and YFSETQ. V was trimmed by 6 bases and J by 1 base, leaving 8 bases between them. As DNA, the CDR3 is TGCGCCAGCATGCTAATATCTGGGGCCAACGTCCTGACTTTC. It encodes CASMLISGANVLTF.

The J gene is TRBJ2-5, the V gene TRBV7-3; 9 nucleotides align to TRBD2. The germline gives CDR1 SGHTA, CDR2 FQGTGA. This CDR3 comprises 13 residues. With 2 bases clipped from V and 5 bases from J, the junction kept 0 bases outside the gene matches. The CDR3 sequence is CASSLAGGETQYF. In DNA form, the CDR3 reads TGTGCCAGCAGCTTAGCGGGGGGGGAGACCCAGTACTTC.

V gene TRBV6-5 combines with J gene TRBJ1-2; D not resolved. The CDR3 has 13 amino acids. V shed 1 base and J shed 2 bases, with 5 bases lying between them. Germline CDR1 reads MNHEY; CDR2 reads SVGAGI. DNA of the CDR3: TGTGCCAGCAGTTACTTACAGAACTATGGCTACACCTTC. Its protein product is CASSYLQNYGYTF.

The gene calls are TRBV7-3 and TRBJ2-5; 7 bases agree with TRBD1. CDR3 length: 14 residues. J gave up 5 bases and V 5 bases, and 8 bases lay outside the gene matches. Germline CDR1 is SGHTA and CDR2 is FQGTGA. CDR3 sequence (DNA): TGTGCCAGCAGCCTGGGACAGTACGGGGAGACCCAGTACTTC. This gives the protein CASSLGQYGETQYF.

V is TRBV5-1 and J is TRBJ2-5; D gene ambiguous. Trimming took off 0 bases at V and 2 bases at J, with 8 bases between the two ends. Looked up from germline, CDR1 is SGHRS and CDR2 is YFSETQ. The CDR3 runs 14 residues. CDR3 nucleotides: TGCGCCAGCAGCTTGGTGGCGGAACAAGAGACCCAGTACTTC. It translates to CASSLVAEQETQYF. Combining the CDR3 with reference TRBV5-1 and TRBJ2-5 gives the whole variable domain KAGVTQTPRYLIKTRGQQVTLSCSPISGHRSVSWYQQTPGQGLQFLFEYFSETQRNKGNFPGRFSGRQFSNSRSEMNVSTLELGDSALYLCASSLVAEQETQYFGPGTRLLVL.

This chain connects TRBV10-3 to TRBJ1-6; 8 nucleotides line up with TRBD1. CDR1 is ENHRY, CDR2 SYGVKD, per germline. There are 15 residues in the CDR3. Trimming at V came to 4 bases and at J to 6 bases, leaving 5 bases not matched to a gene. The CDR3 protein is CAISATGQGNSPLHF. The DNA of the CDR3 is TGTGCCATCAGTGCCACAGGACAGGGTAATTCACCCCTCCACTTT.

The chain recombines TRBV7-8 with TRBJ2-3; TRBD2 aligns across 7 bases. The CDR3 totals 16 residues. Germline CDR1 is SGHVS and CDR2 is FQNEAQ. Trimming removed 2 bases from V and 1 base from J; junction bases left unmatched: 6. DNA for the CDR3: TGTGCCAGCAGCTTAACTCCGGGACTACGCACAGATACGCAGTATTTT. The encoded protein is CASSLTPGLRTDTQYF.

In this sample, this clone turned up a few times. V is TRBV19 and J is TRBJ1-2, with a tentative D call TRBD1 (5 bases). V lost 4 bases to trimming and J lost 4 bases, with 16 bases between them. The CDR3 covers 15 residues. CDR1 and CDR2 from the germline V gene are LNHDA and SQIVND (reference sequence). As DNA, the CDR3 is TGTGCCAGTAGTACTGGGGACCTCGGGAGCTATGGCTACACCTTC. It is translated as CASSTGDLGSYGYTF.

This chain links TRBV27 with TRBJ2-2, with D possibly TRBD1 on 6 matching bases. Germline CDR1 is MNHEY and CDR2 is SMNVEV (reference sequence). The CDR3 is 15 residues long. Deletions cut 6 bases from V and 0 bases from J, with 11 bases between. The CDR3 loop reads CASRTGQTNTGELFF. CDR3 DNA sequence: TGTGCCAGCAGGACAGGACAGACGAACACCGGGGAGCTGTTTTTT.

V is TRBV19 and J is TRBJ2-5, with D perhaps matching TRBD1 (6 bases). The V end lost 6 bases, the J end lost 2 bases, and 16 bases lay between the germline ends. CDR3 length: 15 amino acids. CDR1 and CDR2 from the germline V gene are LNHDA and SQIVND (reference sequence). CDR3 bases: TGTGCCAGTAGCCCCGGACAGAGAGAACAAGAGACCCAGTACTTC. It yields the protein CASSPGQREQETQYF.

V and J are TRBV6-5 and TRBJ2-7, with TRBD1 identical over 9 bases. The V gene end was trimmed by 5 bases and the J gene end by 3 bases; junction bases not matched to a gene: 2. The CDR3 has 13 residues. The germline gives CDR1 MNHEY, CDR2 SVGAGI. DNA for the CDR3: TGTGCCAGCAGTCGGGACAGGGACTACGAGCAGTACTTC. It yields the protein CASSRDRDYEQYF.

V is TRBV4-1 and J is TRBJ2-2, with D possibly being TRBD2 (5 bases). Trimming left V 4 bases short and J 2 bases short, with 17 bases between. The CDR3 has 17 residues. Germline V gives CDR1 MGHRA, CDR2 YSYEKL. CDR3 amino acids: CASSPGKGSFNTGELFF. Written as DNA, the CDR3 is TGCGCCAGCAGCCCCGGGAAGGGTAGCTTTAACACCGGGGAGCTGTTTTTT.

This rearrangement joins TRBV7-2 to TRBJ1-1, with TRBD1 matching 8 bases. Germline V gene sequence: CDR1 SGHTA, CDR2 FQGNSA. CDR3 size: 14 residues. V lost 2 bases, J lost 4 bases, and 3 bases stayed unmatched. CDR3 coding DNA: TGTGCCAGCAGCTTATTCAGGGGGCCCACTGAAGCTTTCTTT. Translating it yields CASSLFRGPTEAFF.

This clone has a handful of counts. In DNA, the CDR3 is TGTGCCAGCAGCTCAAGGCTTGGGTGGGGGGTTGGCGAGCAGTTCTTC. Protein sequence: CASSSRLGWGVGEQFF. The chain joins TRBV7-2 to TRBJ2-1, with D perhaps matching TRBD2 (6 bases). CDR1 SGHTA and CDR2 FQGNSA come from the germline V gene. The CDR3 sequence is 16 residues long. Trimming left V 4 bases short and J 10 bases short, with 23 bases between.